The source of this T cell receptor beta chain is a study of radiotherapy plus CTLA-4 blockade in lung cancer. Study information: Among enrolled patients, 15% to 20% responded and about 34% achieved disease control. Study-wide results and limits: Together with interferon-beta, which increased in serum after radiation, early dynamic changes in blood T cell clones were reportedly the best predictors of response. In blood, TCR clones derived from the tumor expanded after radiotherapy plus ipilimumab.

Regarding this clone: What it binds is not known.

Focal radiation was given together with CTLA-4 blockade (ipilimumab) to patients with chemo-refractory metastatic non-small-cell lung cancer. Germline V gene lookup returns CDR1 MNHEY and CDR2 SMNVEV (reference sequence). The V end was cut by 5 bases, the J end by 5 bases, with 15 bases between. The CDR3 has 14 residues. Produced via immunoSEQ multiplex PCR; TCRdb's table is partial and in-frame only. Of around 59,000 clones listed, around three quarters are singletons. The sequencing used peripheral blood, collected from a patient treated with radiotherapy plus ipilimumab. The chain uses TRBV27 and TRBJ1-1; D might be TRBD1 (6 bases). The source is a human donor with non-small cell lung cancer whose response to radiotherapy plus ipilimumab could not be evaluated. The CDR3 protein is CASSPLGAGTEAFF. The CDR3 DNA follows: TGTGCCAGCAGTCCCCTGGGGGCTGGGACTGAAGCTTTCTTT.